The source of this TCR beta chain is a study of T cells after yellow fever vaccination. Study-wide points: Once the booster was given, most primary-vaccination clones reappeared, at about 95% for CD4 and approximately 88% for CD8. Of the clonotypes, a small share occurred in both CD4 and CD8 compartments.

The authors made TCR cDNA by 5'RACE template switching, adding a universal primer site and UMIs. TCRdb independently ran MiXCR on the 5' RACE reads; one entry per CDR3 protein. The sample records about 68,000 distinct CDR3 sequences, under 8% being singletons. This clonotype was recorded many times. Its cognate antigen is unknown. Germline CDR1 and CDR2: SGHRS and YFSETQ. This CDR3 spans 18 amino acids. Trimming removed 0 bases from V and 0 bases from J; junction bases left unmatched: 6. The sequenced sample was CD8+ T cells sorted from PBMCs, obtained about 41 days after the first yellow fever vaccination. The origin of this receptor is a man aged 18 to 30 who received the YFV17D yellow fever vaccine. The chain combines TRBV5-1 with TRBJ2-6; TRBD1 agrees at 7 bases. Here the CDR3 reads CASSLEATGSSGANVLTF. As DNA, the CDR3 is TGCGCCAGCAGCTTGGAAGCGACAGGGAGCTCTGGGGCCAACGTCCTGACTTTC.